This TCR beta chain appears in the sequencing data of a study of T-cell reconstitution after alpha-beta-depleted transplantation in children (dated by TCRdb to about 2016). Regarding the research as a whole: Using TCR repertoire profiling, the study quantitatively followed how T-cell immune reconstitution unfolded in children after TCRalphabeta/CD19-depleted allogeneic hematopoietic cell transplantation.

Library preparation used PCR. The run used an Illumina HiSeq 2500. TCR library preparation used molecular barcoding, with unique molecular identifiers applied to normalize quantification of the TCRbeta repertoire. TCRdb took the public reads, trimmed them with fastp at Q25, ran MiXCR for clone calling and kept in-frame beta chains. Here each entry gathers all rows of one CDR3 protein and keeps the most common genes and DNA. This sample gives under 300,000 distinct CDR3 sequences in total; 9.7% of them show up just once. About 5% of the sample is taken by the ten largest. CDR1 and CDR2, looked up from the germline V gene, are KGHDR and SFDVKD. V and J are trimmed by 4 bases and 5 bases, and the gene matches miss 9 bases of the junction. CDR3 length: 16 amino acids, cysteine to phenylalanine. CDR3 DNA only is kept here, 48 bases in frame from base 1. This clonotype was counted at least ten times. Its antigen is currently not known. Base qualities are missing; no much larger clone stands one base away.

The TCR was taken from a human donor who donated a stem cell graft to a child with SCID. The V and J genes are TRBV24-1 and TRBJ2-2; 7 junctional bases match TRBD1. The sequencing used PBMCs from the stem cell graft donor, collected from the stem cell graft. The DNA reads TGTGCCACCAGTGACAGTAACAGGGGTCAGACCGGGGAGCTGTTTTTT. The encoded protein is CATSDSNRGQTGELFF.